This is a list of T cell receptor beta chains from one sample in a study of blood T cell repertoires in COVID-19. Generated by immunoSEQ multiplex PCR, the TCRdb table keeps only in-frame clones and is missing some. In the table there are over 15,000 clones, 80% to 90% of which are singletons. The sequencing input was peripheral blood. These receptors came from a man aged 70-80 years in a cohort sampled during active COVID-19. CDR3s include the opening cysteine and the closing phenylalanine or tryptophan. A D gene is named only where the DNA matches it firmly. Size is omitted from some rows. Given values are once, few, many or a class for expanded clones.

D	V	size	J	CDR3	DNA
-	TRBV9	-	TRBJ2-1	CASSVGGVRGNEQFF	TGTGCCAGCAGCGTAGGCGGGGTCCGGGGCAATGAGCAGTTCTTC
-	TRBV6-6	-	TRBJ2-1	CASSYRAGGYNNEQFF	TGTGCCAGCAGTTACCGGGCAGGAGGATACAACAATGAGCAGTTCTTC
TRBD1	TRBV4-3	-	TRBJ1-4	CASSQDRGPEKLFF	TGCGCCAGCAGCCAAGACAGGGGGCCCGAAAAACTGTTTTTT
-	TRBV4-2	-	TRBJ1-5	CASSQEPRMRNQPQHF	TGTGCCAGCAGCCAAGAGCCCAGGATGCGCAATCAGCCCCAGCATTTT
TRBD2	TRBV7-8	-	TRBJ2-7	CASSPIPPAGGVEQYF	TGTGCCAGCAGCCCCATCCCCCCAGCGGGAGGGGTAGAGCAGTACTTC
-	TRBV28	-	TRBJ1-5	CASRSSLAPGSNQPQHF	TGTGCCAGCAGAAGTTCTTTGGCTCCGGGAAGCAATCAGCCCCAGCATTTT
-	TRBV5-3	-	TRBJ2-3	CARSLAQGGYTDTQYF	TGTGCCAGAAGCTTGGCTCAGGGAGGTTACACAGATACGCAGTATTTT
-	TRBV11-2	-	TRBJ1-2	CASSQNRGYTF	TGTGCCAGCAGCCAAAACCGGGGCTACACCTTC
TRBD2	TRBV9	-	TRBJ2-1	CASSVAGGHNEQFF	TGTGCCAGCAGCGTAGCGGGGGGGCACAATGAGCAGTTCTTC
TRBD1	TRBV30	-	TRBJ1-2	CAWSVPRTGGNYGYTF	TGTGCCTGGAGTGTACCCCGGACAGGGGGCAACTATGGCTACACCTTC
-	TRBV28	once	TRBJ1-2	CASSLSGHRANYGYTF	TGTGCCAGCAGTTTATCGGGACACCGAGCTAACTATGGCTACACCTTC
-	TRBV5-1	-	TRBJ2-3	CASSLDQYTQYF	TGCGCCAGCAGCTTGGATCAGTATACGCAGTATTTT
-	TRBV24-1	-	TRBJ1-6	CATSDSSFNSPLHF	TGTGCCACCAGTGATTCCTCCTTTAATTCACCCCTCCACTTT
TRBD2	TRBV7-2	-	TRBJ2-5	CASSLTSGGRETQYF	TGTGCCAGCAGCTTGACTAGCGGAGGGCGGGAGACCCAGTACTTC
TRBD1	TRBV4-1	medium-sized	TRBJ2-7	CASSQNTPGTGLPEQYF	TGCGCCAGCAGCCAGAATACTCCCGGGACAGGGCTTCCCGAGCAGTACTTC
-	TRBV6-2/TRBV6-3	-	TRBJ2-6	CASSSVGAAGANVLTF	TGTGCCAGCAGTTCCGTGGGGGCTGCTGGGGCCAACGTCCTGACTTTC
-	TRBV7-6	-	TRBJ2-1	CASSLRMTAPSSYNEQFF	TGTGCCAGCAGCCTCCGAATGACAGCACCAAGCTCCTACAATGAGCAGTTCTTC
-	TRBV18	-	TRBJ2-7	CASGSSGSYEQYF	TGTGCCAGCGGGAGCTCGGGCTCCTACGAGCAGTACTTC
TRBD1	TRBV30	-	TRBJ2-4	CAWSVLGTVNILAKNIQYF	TGTGCCTGGAGTGTACTCGGGACAGTGAATATTCTAGCCAAAAACATTCAGTACTTC
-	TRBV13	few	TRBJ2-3	CATNRAGITDTQYF	TGTGCCACCAACCGGGCCGGGATTACAGATACGCAGTATTTT
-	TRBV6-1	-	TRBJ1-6	CASSESPSVRYSPLHF	TGTGCCAGCAGTGAATCCCCAAGCGTAAGGTATTCACCCCTCCACTTT
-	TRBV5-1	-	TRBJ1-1	CASSFGRVETEAFF	TGCGCCAGCAGCTTTGGCAGGGTTGAGACTGAAGCTTTCTTT
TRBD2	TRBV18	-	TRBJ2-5	CASSPTSGQQETQYF	TGTGCCAGCTCACCAACTAGCGGGCAACAAGAGACCCAGTACTTC
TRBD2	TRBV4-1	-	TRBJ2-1	CASSQVDSGSGRSYNEQFF	TGCGCCAGCAGCCAAGTGGATAGCGGGAGTGGTCGCTCCTACAATGAGCAGTTCTTC
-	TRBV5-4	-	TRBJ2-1	CASSLTTYNEQFF	TGTGCCAGCAGCTTGACAACCTACAATGAGCAGTTCTTC
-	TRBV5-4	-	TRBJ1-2	CASSLVGQGRGYTF	TGTGCCAGCAGCTTGGTGGGCCAGGGTCGTGGCTACACCTTC
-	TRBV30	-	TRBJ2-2	CAWSQGWAGELFF	TGTGCCTGGAGCCAGGGGTGGGCCGGGGAGCTGTTTTTT
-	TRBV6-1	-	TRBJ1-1	CASSEKGHPFMNTEAFF	TGTGCCAGCAGTGAAAAGGGGCACCCGTTCATGAACACTGAAGCTTTCTTT
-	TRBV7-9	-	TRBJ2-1	CASSLDLYNEQFF	TGTGCCAGCAGCTTAGATCTCTACAATGAGCAGTTCTTC
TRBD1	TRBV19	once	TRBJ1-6	CASSTGGENSPLHF	TGTGCCAGTAGTACAGGGGGTGAGAATTCACCCCTCCACTTT
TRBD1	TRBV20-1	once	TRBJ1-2	CSASSPGTGGGYTF	TGCAGTGCTAGTTCTCCCGGGACAGGGGGTGGCTACACCTTC
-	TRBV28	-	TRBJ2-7	CASSPPGTRTYEQYF	TGTGCCAGCAGTCCCCCTGGGACTCGAACCTACGAGCAGTACTTC
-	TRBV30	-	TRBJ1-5	CAWSVPNSPNQPQHF	TGTGCCTGGAGTGTCCCAAACAGTCCGAATCAGCCCCAGCATTTT
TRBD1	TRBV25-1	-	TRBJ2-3	CASSGQGVMTDTQYF	TGTGCCAGCAGTGGACAGGGGGTGATGACAGATACGCAGTATTTT
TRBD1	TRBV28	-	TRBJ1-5	CASSFWDRRQPQHF	TGTGCCAGCAGTTTCTGGGACAGGCGGCAGCCCCAGCATTTT
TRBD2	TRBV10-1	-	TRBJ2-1	CASSGLRGDEQFF	TGCGCCAGCAGTGGTCTCCGGGGGGATGAGCAGTTCTTC
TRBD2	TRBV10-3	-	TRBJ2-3	CASSRLAGDGTDTQYF	TGTGCCAGCTCGAGACTAGCGGGAGACGGCACAGATACGCAGTATTTT
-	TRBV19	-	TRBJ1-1	CASSIPRAKGTEAFF	TGTGCCAGTAGTATACCCAGGGCGAAAGGGACTGAAGCTTTCTTT
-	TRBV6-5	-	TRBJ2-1	CASNVLQGRINEQFF	TGTGCCAGCAATGTTCTCCAGGGTAGAATCAATGAGCAGTTCTTC
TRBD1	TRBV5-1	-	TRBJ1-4	CASSFGQGGEKLFF	TGCGCCAGCAGCTTTGGACAGGGAGGCGAAAAACTGTTTTTT
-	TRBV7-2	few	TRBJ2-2	CASSRGQGIGELFF	TGTGCCAGCAGCCGTGGGCAGGGTATCGGGGAGCTGTTTTTT
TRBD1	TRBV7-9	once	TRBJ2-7	CASSVGTVYEQYF	TGTGCCAGCAGCGTGGGGACAGTCTACGAGCAGTACTTC
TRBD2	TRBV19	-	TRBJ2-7	CASSISRSGGSYEQYF	TGTGCCAGTAGTATAAGTCGGAGCGGGGGCTCCTACGAGCAGTACTTC
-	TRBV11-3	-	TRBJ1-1	CASSLGQGNTEAFF	TGTGCCAGCAGCCTAGGCCAGGGGAACACTGAAGCTTTCTTT
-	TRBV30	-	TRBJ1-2	CAWSVGGDGYTF	TGTGCCTGGAGTGTAGGGGGTGATGGCTACACCTTC
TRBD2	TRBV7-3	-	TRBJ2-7	CASSQQGSGNYEQYF	TGTGCCAGCAGTCAACAGGGTAGCGGGAACTACGAGCAGTACTTC
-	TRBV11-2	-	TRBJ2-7	CASSLGRTDEQYF	TGTGCCAGCAGCTTAGGGCGGACAGACGAGCAGTACTTC